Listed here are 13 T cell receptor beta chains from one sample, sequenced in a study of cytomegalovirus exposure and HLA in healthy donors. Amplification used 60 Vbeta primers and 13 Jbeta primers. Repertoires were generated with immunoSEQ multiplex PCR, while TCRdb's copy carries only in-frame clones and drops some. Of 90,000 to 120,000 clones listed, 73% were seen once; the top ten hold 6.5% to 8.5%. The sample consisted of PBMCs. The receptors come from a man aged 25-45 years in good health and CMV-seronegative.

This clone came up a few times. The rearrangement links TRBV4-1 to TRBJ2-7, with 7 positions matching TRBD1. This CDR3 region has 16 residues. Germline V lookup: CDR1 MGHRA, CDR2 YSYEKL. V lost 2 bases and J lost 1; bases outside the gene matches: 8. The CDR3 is CASSQFGKGASYEQYF. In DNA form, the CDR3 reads TGCGCCAGCAGCCAATTTGGGAAGGGGGCGTCCTACGAGCAGTACTTC.

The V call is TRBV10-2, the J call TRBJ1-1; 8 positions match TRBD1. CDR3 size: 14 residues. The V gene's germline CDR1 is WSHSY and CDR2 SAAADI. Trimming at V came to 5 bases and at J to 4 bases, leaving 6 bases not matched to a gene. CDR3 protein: CASSQWTGITEAFF. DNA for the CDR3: TGCGCCAGCAGTCAATGGACAGGGATCACTGAAGCTTTCTTT.

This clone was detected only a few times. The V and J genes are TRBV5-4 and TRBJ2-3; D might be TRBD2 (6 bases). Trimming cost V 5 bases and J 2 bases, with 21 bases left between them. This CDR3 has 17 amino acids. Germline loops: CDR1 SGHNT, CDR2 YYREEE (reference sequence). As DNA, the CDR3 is TGTGCCAGCAGAGAAAGGGGCGGGACTCCATACACAGATACGCAGTATTTT. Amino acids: CASRERGGTPYTDTQYF.

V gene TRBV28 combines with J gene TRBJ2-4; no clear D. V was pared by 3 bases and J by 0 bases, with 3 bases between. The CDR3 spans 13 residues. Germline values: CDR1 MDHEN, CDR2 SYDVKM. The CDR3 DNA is TGTGCCAGCAGTTTCCTAGCCAAAAACATTCAGTACTTC. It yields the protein CASSFLAKNIQYF.

The CDR3 DNA is TGTGCCAGCAGCCAAGGGCAGGGGGACTCCTACAATGAGCAGTTCTTC. It is translated as CASSQGQGDSYNEQFF. V gene TRBV9 combines with J gene TRBJ2-1, with 7 bases aligning to TRBD1. V lost 4 bases to trimming and J lost 0 bases; unmatched junction nucleotides: 7. Germline lookup yields CDR1 SGDLS and CDR2 YYNGEE. CDR3 size: 16 residues.

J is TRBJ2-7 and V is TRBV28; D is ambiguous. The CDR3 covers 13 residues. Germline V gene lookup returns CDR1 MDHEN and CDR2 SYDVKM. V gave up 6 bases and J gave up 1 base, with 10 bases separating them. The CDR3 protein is CASSRAGSYEQYF. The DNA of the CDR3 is TGTGCCAGCAGCCGCGCCGGTTCCTACGAGCAGTACTTC.

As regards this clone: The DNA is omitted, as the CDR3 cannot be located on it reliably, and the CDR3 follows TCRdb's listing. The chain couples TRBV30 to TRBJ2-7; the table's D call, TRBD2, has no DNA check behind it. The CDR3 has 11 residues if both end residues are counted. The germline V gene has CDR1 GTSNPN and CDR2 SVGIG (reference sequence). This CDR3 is CAWSVAGGAYF.

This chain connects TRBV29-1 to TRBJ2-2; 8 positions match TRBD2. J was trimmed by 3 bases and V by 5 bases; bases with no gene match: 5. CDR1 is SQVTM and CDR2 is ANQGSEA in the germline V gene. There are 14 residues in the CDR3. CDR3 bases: TGCAGCGTTTCAAGCGGGAGCTACACCGGGGAGCTGTTTTTT. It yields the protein CSVSSGSYTGELFF.

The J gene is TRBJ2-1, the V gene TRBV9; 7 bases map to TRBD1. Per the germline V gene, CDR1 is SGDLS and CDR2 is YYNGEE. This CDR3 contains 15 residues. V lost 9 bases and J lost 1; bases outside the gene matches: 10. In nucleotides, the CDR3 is TGTGCCACGGCGACAGGGATTGGGTCCTACAATGAGCAGTTCTTC. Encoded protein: CATATGIGSYNEQFF.

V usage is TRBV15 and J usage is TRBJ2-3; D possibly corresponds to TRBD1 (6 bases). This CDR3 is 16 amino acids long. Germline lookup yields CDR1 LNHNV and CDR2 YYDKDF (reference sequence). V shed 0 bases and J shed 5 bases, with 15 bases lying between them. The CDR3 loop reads CATSRDGRVGGDTQYF. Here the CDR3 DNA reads TGTGCCACCAGCAGAGATGGTAGGGTAGGGGGAGATACGCAGTATTTT. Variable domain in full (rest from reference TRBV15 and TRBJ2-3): DAMVIQNPRYQVTQFGKPVTLSCSQTLNHNVMYWYQQKSSQAPKLLFHYYDKDFNNEADTPDNFQSRRPNTSFCFLDIRSPGLGDTAMYLCATSRDGRVGGDTQYFGPGTRLTVL.

CDR3 DNA: TGTGCCAGCAGCAGAGGACAAAGCACAGATACGCAGTATTTT. Its translation is CASSRGQSTDTQYF. The chain carries TRBV5-4 and TRBJ2-3, with D maybe TRBD1 (5 bases). Germline lookup yields CDR1 SGHNT and CDR2 YYREEE (reference sequence). Trimming removed 4 bases from V and 0 bases from J, with 9 bases in between. The CDR3 totals 14 residues. Full variable domain (rest looked up from reference TRBV5-4 and TRBJ2-3): ETGVTQSPTHLIKTRGQQVTLRCSSQSGHNTVSWYQQALGQGPQFIFQYYREEENGRGNFPPRFSGLQFPNYSSELNVNALELDDSALYLCASSRGQSTDTQYFGPGTRLTVL.

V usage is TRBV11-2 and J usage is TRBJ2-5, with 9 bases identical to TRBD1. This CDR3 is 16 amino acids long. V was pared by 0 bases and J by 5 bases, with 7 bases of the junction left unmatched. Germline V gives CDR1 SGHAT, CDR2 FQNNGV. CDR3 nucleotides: TGTGCCAGCAGCTTAGATTTCGGGACAGGGCTCGAGACCCAGTACTTC. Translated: CASSLDFGTGLETQYF.

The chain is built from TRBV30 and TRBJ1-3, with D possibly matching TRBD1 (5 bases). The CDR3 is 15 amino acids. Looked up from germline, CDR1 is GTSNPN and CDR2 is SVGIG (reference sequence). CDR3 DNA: TGTGCGCTGGCCCACGAACAGGCTACTGGAAACACCATATATTTT. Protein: CALAHEQATGNTIYF.